Following are 32 T cell receptor beta chains from one sample sequenced in a study of beta chain features in type 1 diabetes. Expressed TCRB transcripts were sequenced after all isolated RNA was converted to cDNA. Produced via immunoSEQ multiplex PCR; TCRdb's table is partial and in-frame only. The sample holds fewer than 900,000 clones; 15% to 20% are singletons and the top ten take around 0.02%. Sequenced input: naive CD4+ T cells from blood. The receptors shown here come from a woman aged 18 to 35 in good health.

This clone was picked up one time. The gene calls are TRBV7-3 and TRBJ2-2, with 7 bases lining up with TRBD1. Looked up from germline, CDR1 is SGHTA and CDR2 is FQGTGA. The CDR3 has 16 amino acids. The junction had 13 bases not matched to a gene; V was cut back by 5 bases and J by 7 bases. CDR3 in DNA: TGTGCCAGCAGCCTAAATCAAGGACAGGTCTACGGGGAGCTGTTTTTT. This gives the protein CASSLNQGQVYGELFF.

In this sample, this clone turned up a few times. Other DNA sequences from this sample encode an identical CDR3 as well. The chain couples TRBV27 to TRBJ1-5, with D unresolved. V lost 7 bases to trimming and J lost 0 bases, with 10 bases between them. The germline CDR1 and CDR2 sequences are MNHEY and SMNVEV (reference sequence). The CDR3 length is 14 residues. The DNA of the CDR3 is TGTGCCAGCAAAGGGCAGAATAGCAATCAGCCCCAGCATTTT. This codes for CASKGQNSNQPQHF.

This clone has only a few counts. The chain recombines TRBV7-3 with TRBJ1-1, with a weak D call TRBD1 (6 bases). Between the trimmed V and J ends, which lost 4 bases and 3 bases, there was a span of 12 bases. CDR1 SGHTA and CDR2 FQGTGA come from the germline V gene. This CDR3 is built from 14 residues. CDR3 region: CASSYTGRDTEAFF. CDR3 sequence (DNA): TGTGCCAGCAGCTACACAGGGAGGGACACTGAAGCTTTCTTT.

This clone appeared a few times. The gene calls are TRBV5-1 and TRBJ2-1, with D possibly matching TRBD1 (6 bases). V lost 5 bases, J lost 2 bases, and 14 bases lay in between. The germline CDR1 and CDR2 sequences are SGHRS and YFSETQ. The CDR3 is 15 residues long. Written as DNA, the CDR3 is TGCGCCAGCAGAACCTCCGGACAGACCTACAATGAGCAGTTCTTC. Its translation is CASRTSGQTYNEQFF.

This clone was picked up a small number of times. This chain connects TRBV27 to TRBJ1-5, with D uncertain. V shed 5 bases and J shed 3 bases, with 14 bases lying between them. The CDR3 spans 15 residues. From germline, CDR1 is MNHEY and CDR2 SMNVEV (reference sequence). The CDR3: CASSKLGWDNQPQHF. In DNA, the CDR3 is TGTGCCAGCAGTAAACTAGGGTGGGACAATCAGCCCCAGCATTTT.

The J gene is TRBJ2-7, the V gene TRBV2; 8 positions agree with TRBD2. The CDR3 consists of 14 residues. The V gene end was trimmed by 7 bases and the J gene end by 7 bases; junction bases not matched to a gene: 12. Germline CDR1 and CDR2: SNHLY and FYNNEI. CDR3 loop: CASKRERDSSEQYF. CDR3 bases: TGTGCCAGCAAGCGGGAGCGGGATTCGAGTGAGCAGTACTTC.

The J gene is TRBJ2-5, the V gene TRBV28; 9 nucleotides line up with TRBD1. Germline CDR1 and CDR2: MDHEN and SYDVKM. V shed 3 bases and J 4 bases; nucleotides not matched to a gene: 9. The CDR3 extends over 16 amino acids. CDR3 nucleotide sequence: TGTGCCAGCAGTTTCCTGGGACAGGGCCTTCGAGAGACCCAGTACTTC. As protein: CASSFLGQGLRETQYF. The full variable domain, rest sourced from reference TRBV28 and TRBJ2-5, is DVKVTQSSRYLVKRTGEKVFLECVQDMDHENMFWYRQDPGLGLRLIYFSYDVKMKEKGDIPEGYSVSREKKERFSLILESASTNQTSMYLCASSFLGQGLRETQYFGPGTRLLVL.

As for this clone: This specimen includes other DNA sequences encoding the same CDR3. V and J are TRBV20-1 and TRBJ2-5; D unresolved. Trimming removed 4 bases from V and 1 base from J, with 4 bases in between. CDR1 and CDR2 (germline): DFQATT, SNEGSKA (reference sequence). The CDR3 is 11 residues long. The chain's CDR3 is CSATLQETQYF. DNA of the CDR3: TGCAGTGCTACCCTCCAAGAGACCCAGTACTTC.

This clone occurred a few times. This sequence joins TRBV15 and TRBJ2-5; D remains unclear. The length of the CDR3 is 16 residues. Germline assignment: CDR1 LNHNV and CDR2 YYDKDF (reference sequence). The V and J ends lost 2 bases and 2 bases respectively, with 15 bases between them. CDR3: CATSRTRSTRQETQYF. The CDR3 coding sequence is TGTGCCACCAGCAGAACCCGCAGTACACGACAAGAGACCCAGTACTTC.

The chain links TRBV6-5 to TRBJ1-1; no clear D gene. The ends were cut back, 0 bases at V and 6 bases at J, with 17 bases in the middle. Germline V gene sequence: CDR1 MNHEY, CDR2 SVGAGI. The CDR3 is made up of 16 amino acids. The CDR3 bases are TGTGCCAGCAGTTACTCGACTCTACTGGGGAGGGCTGAAGCTTTCTTT. Its translation: CASSYSTLLGRAEAFF.

This clone was seen more than once but under ten times. The chain combines TRBV4-3 with TRBJ1-4; 7 bases are a match to TRBD1. The germline V gene encodes CDR1 LGHNA and CDR2 YSLEER. The CDR3 totals 16 residues. The V gene end was trimmed by 1 base and the J gene end by 7 bases; junction bases not matched to a gene: 9. The CDR3, as DNA: TGCGCCAGCAGCCAAGCCCCGACAGGGTTTGGTGAAAAACTGTTTTTT. The encoded protein is CASSQAPTGFGEKLFF.

This clone was picked up a small number of times. The chain joins TRBV7-6 to TRBJ2-1; 10 nucleotides line up with TRBD2. V lost 6 bases and J lost 5; bases outside the gene matches: 4. Germline-derived CDR1 and CDR2 are SGHVS and FNYEAQ. The CDR3 has 14 amino acids. The CDR3 is CASRRTSGNNEQFF. CDR3 bases: TGTGCCAGCAGACGGACTAGCGGAAACAATGAGCAGTTCTTC.

V and J are TRBV9 and TRBJ2-7; possible D gene TRBD2, 5 bases. CDR1 and CDR2 from the germline V gene are SGDLS and YYNGEE. The length of the CDR3 is 15 residues. V dropped 0 bases and J dropped 6 bases, with 16 bases sitting between them. The CDR3 sequence: CASSVGGHGMSEQYF. In DNA, the CDR3 is TGTGCCAGCAGCGTAGGCGGGCACGGGATGAGCGAGCAGTACTTC.

This clone was counted a few times. The genes are TRBV7-6 and TRBJ2-3, with 9 bases fitting TRBD2. Germline V gives CDR1 SGHVS, CDR2 FNYEAQ. The CDR3 is made up of 16 amino acids. J lost 3 bases, V lost 5 bases, and 9 bases had no gene match. As DNA, the CDR3 is TGTGCCAGCAGCCACGTGGGGGGACTAGCTACAGATACGCAGTATTTT. This sequence encodes CASSHVGGLATDTQYF.

This clone was counted only a few times. The chain employs TRBV15 and TRBJ2-5; D possibly uses TRBD1 or TRBD2 (6 bases each). The CDR3 length is 15 residues. The germline V gene has CDR1 LNHNV and CDR2 YYDKDF (reference sequence). Trimming stripped 8 bases from V and 0 bases from J, with 16 bases between. CDR3 loop: CATSRRRGYQETQYF. The CDR3, as DNA: TGTGCCACCTCCCGGAGGAGGGGGTACCAAGAGACCCAGTACTTC.

The gene calls are TRBV10-3 and TRBJ2-3; 7 positions agree with TRBD2. The CDR3 spans 15 residues. The germline gives CDR1 ENHRY, CDR2 SYGVKD. V gave up 11 bases and J gave up 4 bases; unmatched junction bases: 15. As DNA, the CDR3 is TGTGCCGTCCGACCCGGGGCGGGAGCAGCAGATACGCAGTATTTT. It specifies CAVRPGAGAADTQYF.

This clone was counted only a few times. The chain employs TRBV6-1 and TRBJ2-5; 7 bases map to TRBD1. This CDR3 has 14 amino acids. Per the germline V gene, CDR1 is MNHNS and CDR2 is SASEGT. The V and J ends lost 6 bases and 4 bases, in that order; junction bases with no gene match: 8. The DNA for the CDR3 is TGTGCCAGCAGAAAGACAGGGAACCGAGAGACCCAGTACTTC. It is translated as CASRKTGNRETQYF.

The chain links TRBV11-2 to TRBJ2-3; 7 bases are a match to TRBD1. CDR1 and CDR2 (germline): SGHAT, FQNNGV. The CDR3 covers 17 residues. V trimming: 5 bases; J trimming: 0 bases; junction bases outside the gene matches: 11. Here the CDR3 reads CASSPRRQGISTDTQYF. CDR3 nucleotide sequence: TGTGCCAGCAGCCCACGCCGACAGGGAATAAGCACAGATACGCAGTATTTT.

This clone has only a few counts. The genes are TRBV13 and TRBJ2-2; D remains ambiguous. Germline V gives CDR1 PRHDT, CDR2 FYEKMQ (reference sequence). This CDR3 has 11 residues. Deletions cut 9 bases from V and 6 bases from J, with 8 bases between. CDR3 in amino acids: CASKGPGELFF. Here the CDR3 DNA reads TGTGCCAGTAAGGGTCCCGGGGAGCTGTTTTTT.

The chain is built from TRBV7-2 and TRBJ2-5, with D perhaps assigned TRBD1 or TRBD2 (6 bases each). Trimming shortened V by 2 bases and J by 7 bases, and 20 bases separated the two germline ends. Germline loops: CDR1 SGHTA, CDR2 FQGNSA. This CDR3 comprises 16 residues. In nucleotides, the CDR3 is TGTGCCAGCAGCTTATATGGTTCGGGGGCGGAGGGGACCCAGTACTTC. Translation: CASSLYGSGAEGTQYF.

Only a few counts were recorded for this clone. This rearrangement joins TRBV7-2 to TRBJ1-1; D not certain. CDR1 and CDR2 from the germline V gene are SGHTA and FQGNSA. The CDR3 runs to 14 residues. V lost 5 bases and J 3 bases, leaving 13 bases between the germline ends. CDR3 bases: TGTGCCAGCAGCCGTCTTGGTGGGGACACTGAAGCTTTCTTT. It yields the protein CASSRLGGDTEAFF.

This clone was seen more than once but under ten times. The rearrangement links TRBV5-1 to TRBJ2-7; 8 bases match TRBD1. This CDR3 contains 13 residues. V lost 4 bases to trimming and J lost 6 bases; unmatched junction nucleotides: 6. Germline-derived CDR1 and CDR2 are SGHRS and YFSETQ. Here the CDR3 DNA reads TGCGCCAGCAGCCCGGACAGGGATCGCGAGCAGTACTTC. Its protein is CASSPDRDREQYF.

V and J are TRBV5-6 and TRBJ2-3; 7 positions agree with TRBD2. The CDR3 contains 15 residues. The junction had 5 bases not matched to a gene; V was cut back by 4 bases and J by 0 bases. Per the germline V gene, CDR1 is SGHDT and CDR2 is YYEEEE. DNA for the CDR3: TGTGCCAGCAGCCCCCAACTAGCGAGCACAGATACGCAGTATTTT. Its protein product is CASSPQLASTDTQYF.

There are a few counts of this clone. The chain combines TRBV12-5 with TRBJ2-1; either TRBD1 or TRBD2 may fit D (6 bases each). This CDR3 has 14 amino acids. In germline, CDR1 is LGHNT, CDR2 FRNRAP. V was trimmed by 1 base and J by 6 bases, leaving 10 bases between them. The CDR3 DNA follows: TGTGCTAGTGGTTTGGGCGGAGGGGGCAATGAGCAGTTCTTC. This sequence encodes CASGLGGGGNEQFF.

There are a few counts of this clone. The same CDR3 can be traced to other DNA sequences in this sample. The chain recombines TRBV18 with TRBJ2-6; TRBD1 matches 8 bases. J lost 0 bases, V lost 4 bases, and 5 bases had no gene match. From germline, CDR1 is KGHSH and CDR2 LQKENI. CDR3 size: 17 residues. CDR3 loop: CASSLGQGNSGANVLTF. The CDR3 region has the DNA TGTGCCAGCTCACTCGGACAGGGAAACTCTGGGGCCAACGTCCTGACTTTC.

This clone occurred a few times. The rearrangement links TRBV18 to TRBJ2-7, with 8 bases lining up with TRBD1. Germline CDR1 is KGHSH and CDR2 is LQKENI. The CDR3 is 15 amino acids. The V segment lost 5 bases and the J segment 0 bases; nucleotides outside the gene matches: 6. The CDR3 loop reads CASSTRTGSSYEQYF. CDR3 DNA sequence: TGTGCCAGCTCAACCAGGACAGGGAGCTCCTACGAGCAGTACTTC.

This clone was counted a few times. This chain uses TRBV11-2 with TRBJ1-5; maybe TRBD1 (5 bases). The V gene's germline CDR1 is SGHAT and CDR2 FQNNGV. The CDR3 length is 15 residues. V dropped 1 base and J dropped 1 base, with 8 bases sitting between them. Written as DNA, the CDR3 is TGTGCCAGCAGCTTAGTACAGGAAAGCAATCAGCCCCAGCATTTT. The encoded protein is CASSLVQESNQPQHF.

This clone has more than one count but fewer than ten. The chain couples TRBV27 to TRBJ2-7, with D tentatively TRBD2 (6 bases). The CDR3 sequence is 14 residues long. Trimming left V 5 bases short and J 1 base short, with 12 bases between. CDR1 and CDR2 from the germline V gene are MNHEY and SMNVEV (reference sequence). CDR3 amino acids: CASSRSGGSYEQYF. CDR3 DNA: TGTGCCAGCAGTCGCTCTGGGGGGTCCTACGAGCAGTACTTC.

This chain joins TRBV7-2 and TRBJ2-3; D unclear. In germline, CDR1 is SGHTA, CDR2 FQGNSA. The CDR3 consists of 15 residues. Trimming stripped 4 bases from V and 1 base from J, with 12 bases between. CDR3 region: CASSSREAGTDTQYF. CDR3 nucleotides: TGTGCCAGCAGCTCTCGAGAGGCAGGCACAGATACGCAGTATTTT.

Only a few counts were recorded for this clone. This chain links TRBV7-9 with TRBJ2-3; D is perhaps TRBD2 (5 bases). CDR3 length equals 14 residues. Germline CDR1 SEHNR, CDR2 FQNEAQ (reference sequence). V lost 5 bases and J lost 7, with 16 bases in between. CDR3 sequence (DNA): TGTGCCAGCAGCGTCCGGGAAGAGAGGAATACGCAGTATTTT. Amino acids: CASSVREERNTQYF.

In this sample, this clone turned up a few times. The chain links TRBV28 to TRBJ2-2; TRBD1 aligns across 7 bases. The J segment lost 0 bases and the V segment lost 2 bases, leaving 0 bases of the junction unmatched. Germline CDR1 MDHEN, CDR2 SYDVKM. CDR3 size: 15 residues. The CDR3 reads CASSLGTANTGELFF. The CDR3 DNA reads TGTGCCAGCAGTTTAGGGACAGCGAACACCGGGGAGCTGTTTTTT.

The chain links TRBV5-4 to TRBJ2-3, with no clear D. Germline-derived CDR1 and CDR2 are SGHNT and YYREEE (reference sequence). The ends were cut back, 0 bases at V and 7 bases at J, with 15 bases in the middle. This CDR3 is 15 amino acids long. This CDR3 is CASSLAGLDPNTQYF. CDR3 DNA: TGTGCCAGCAGCTTGGCTGGTTTGGATCCTAATACGCAGTATTTT.